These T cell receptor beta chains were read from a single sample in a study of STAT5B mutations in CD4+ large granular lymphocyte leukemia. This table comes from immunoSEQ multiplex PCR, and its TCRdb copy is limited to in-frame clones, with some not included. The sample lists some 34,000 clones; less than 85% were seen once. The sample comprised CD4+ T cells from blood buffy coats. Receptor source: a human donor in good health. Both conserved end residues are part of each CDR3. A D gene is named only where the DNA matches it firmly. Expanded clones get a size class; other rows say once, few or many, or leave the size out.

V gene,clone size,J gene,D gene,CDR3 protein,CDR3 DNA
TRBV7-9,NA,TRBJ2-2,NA,CASSLVDWNTGELFF,TGTGCCAGCAGCTTAGTGGATTGGAACACCGGGGAGCTGTTTTTT
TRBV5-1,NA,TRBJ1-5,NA,CASSPGTPSNQPQHF,TGCGCCAGCAGCCCCGGGACACCAAGCAATCAGCCCCAGCATTTT
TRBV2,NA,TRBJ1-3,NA,CASSPAGAGSGNTIYF,TGTGCCAGCAGCCCCGCAGGGGCTGGCTCTGGAAACACCATATATTTT
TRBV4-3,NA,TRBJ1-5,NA,CASSQAGAGQPQHF,TGCGCCAGCAGCCAAGCGGGGGCAGGTCAGCCCCAGCATTTT
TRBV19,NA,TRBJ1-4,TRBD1,CASRTGQGSEKLFF,TGTGCCAGTAGAACGGGACAGGGGAGTGAAAAACTGTTTTTT
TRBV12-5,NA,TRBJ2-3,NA,CASGLGGGAVPTDTQYF,TGTGCTAGTGGTTTGGGTGGGGGCGCGGTACCCACAGATACGCAGTATTTT
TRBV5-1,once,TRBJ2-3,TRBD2,CASSFGAGVTDTQYF,TGCGCCAGCAGCTTTGGAGCGGGAGTAACAGATACGCAGTATTTT
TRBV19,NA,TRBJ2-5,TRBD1,CASTDRGQTETQYF,TGTGCCAGTACCGACAGGGGCCAAACGGAGACCCAGTACTTC
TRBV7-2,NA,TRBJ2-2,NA,CASSFRSDGGELFF,TGTGCCAGCAGCTTCCGGAGTGATGGGGGGGAGCTGTTTTTT
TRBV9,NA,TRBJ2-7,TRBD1,CASSAGTGGYEQYF,TGTGCCAGCTCGGCCGGGACAGGGGGCTACGAGCAGTACTTC
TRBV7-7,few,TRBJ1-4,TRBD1,CASSPTGAKDEKLFF,TGTGCTAGCAGCCCTACAGGGGCAAAGGATGAAAAACTGTTTTTT
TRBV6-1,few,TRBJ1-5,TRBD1,CASSETGTGYQPQHF,TGTGCCAGCAGTGAAACCGGGACAGGCTATCAGCCCCAGCATTTT
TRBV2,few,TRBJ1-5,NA,CASSEEGGQPQHF,TGTGCCAGCAGTGAAGAGGGTGGGCAGCCCCAGCATTTT
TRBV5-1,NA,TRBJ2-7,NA,CASSLESRSYEQYF,TGCGCCAGCAGCTTGGAATCAAGATCCTACGAGCAGTACTTC
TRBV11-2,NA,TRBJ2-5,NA,CASSLGVGEVETQYF,TGTGCCAGCAGCTTAGGAGTAGGGGAGGTCGAGACCCAGTACTTC
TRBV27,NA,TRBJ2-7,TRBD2,CASRGLAGGSSYEQYF,TGTGCCAGCAGGGGACTAGCGGGAGGCAGCTCCTACGAGCAGTACTTC
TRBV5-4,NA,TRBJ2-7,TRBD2,CASSSIGGSTYEQYF,TGTGCCAGCAGCTCAATCGGCGGGAGTACCTACGAGCAGTACTTC
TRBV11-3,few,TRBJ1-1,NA,CASSFGGQAFF,TGTGCCAGCAGCTTTGGGGGTCAAGCTTTCTTT
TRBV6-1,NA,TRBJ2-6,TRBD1,CASSGTGAGANVLTF,TGTGCCAGCAGTGGAACAGGGGCTGGGGCCAACGTCCTGACTTTC
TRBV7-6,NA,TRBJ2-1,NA,CASSLLASTTYNEQFF,TGTGCCAGCAGCTTACTAGCCAGTACTACCTACAATGAGCAGTTCTTC
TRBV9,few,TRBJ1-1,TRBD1,CASSARGRGDTEAFF,TGTGCCAGCAGCGCGAGGGGGCGTGGGGACACTGAAGCTTTCTTT
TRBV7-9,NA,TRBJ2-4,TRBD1,CASSPGQGNIQYF,TGTGCCAGCAGCCCCGGACAGGGAAACATTCAGTACTTC
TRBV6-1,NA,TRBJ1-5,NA,CASRVYHQPQHF,TGTGCCAGCAGGGTTTATCACCAGCCCCAGCATTTT
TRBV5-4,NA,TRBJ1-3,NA,CASSFGAGDFSGNTIYF,TGTGCCAGCAGCTTCGGGGCAGGGGATTTCTCTGGAAACACCATATATTTT
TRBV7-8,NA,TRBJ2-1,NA,CASSLGVGLSSYNEQFF,TGTGCCAGCAGCTTAGGAGTGGGGCTGAGCTCCTACAATGAGCAGTTCTTC
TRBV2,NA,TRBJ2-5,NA,CASSGVGETQYF,TGTGCCAGCAGTGGGGTGGGGGAGACCCAGTACTTC
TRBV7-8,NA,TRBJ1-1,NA,CASSLEVSGRGTEAFF,TGTGCCAGCAGCTTAGAAGTTTCGGGGCGCGGTACTGAAGCTTTCTTT
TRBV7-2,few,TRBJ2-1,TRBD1,CASSFVRQGAGEQFF,TGTGCCAGCAGCTTCGTGCGGCAGGGGGCAGGTGAGCAGTTCTTC
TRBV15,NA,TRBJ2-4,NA,CAISLPTPGGRNIQYF,TGTGCCATCTCGCTACCAACGCCCGGAGGGAGAAACATTCAGTACTTC
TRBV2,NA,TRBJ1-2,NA,CASTVTRNYGYTF,TGTGCCAGCACCGTCACTCGGAACTATGGCTACACCTTC
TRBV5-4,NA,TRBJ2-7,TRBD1,CASSDWTGGTYEQYF,TGTGCCAGCAGCGATTGGACAGGGGGAACCTACGAGCAGTACTTC
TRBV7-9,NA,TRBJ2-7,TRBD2,CASSPPGLVNYEQYF,TGTGCCAGCAGCCCCCCGGGACTAGTTAACTACGAGCAGTACTTC
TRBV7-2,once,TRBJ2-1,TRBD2,CASSRTSGGVDPFF,TGTGCCAGCAGTCGGACTAGCGGGGGCGTGGACCCGTTCTTC
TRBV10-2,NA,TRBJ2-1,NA,CASSRTGSYNEQFF,TGCGCCAGCAGTAGGACCGGCTCCTACAATGAGCAGTTCTTC
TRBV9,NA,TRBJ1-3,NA,CASSDDSSGNTIYF,TGTGCCAGCAGCGATGACAGCTCTGGAAACACCATATATTTT
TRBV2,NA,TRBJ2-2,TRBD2,CASTPGGVAGELFF,TGTGCCAGCACCCCGGGAGGGGTAGCCGGGGAGCTGTTTTTT
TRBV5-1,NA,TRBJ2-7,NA,CASSLGGGAEQYF,TGCGCCAGCAGCTTGGGTGGGGGGGCCGAGCAGTACTTC
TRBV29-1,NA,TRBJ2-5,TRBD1,CSVNRDRVQETQYF,TGCAGCGTGAACCGGGACAGGGTTCAAGAGACCCAGTACTTC
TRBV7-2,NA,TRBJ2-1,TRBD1,CASSFDRGDEQFF,TGTGCCAGCAGCTTCGACAGGGGAGATGAGCAGTTCTTC
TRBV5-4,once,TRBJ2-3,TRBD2,CASSRGLAGYTDTQYF,TGTGCCAGCAGCAGAGGACTAGCGGGGTACACAGATACGCAGTATTTT
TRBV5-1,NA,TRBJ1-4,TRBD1,CASSLGGGTNEKLFF,TGCGCCAGCAGCTTGGGAGGGGGCACTAATGAAAAACTGTTTTTT